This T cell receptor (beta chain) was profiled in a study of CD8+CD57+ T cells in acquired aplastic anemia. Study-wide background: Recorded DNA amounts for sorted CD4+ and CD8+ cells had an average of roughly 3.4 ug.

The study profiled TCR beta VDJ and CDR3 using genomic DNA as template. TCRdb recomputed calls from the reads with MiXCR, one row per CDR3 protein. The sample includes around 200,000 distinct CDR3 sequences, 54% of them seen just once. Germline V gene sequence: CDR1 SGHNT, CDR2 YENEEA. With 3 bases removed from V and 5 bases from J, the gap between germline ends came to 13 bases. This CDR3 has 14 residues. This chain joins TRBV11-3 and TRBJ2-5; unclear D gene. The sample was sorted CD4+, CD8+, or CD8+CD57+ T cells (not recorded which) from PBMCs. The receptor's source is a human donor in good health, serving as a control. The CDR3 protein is CASSFATTGETQYF. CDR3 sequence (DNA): TGTGCCAGCAGCTTTGCTACCACCGGGGAGACCCAGTACTTC.